One sample yielded the 24 T cell receptor beta chains listed below, sequenced in a study of blood T cell repertoires in COVID-19 (dated by TCRdb to about 2020). The library was built by means of the immunoSEQ multiplex PCR assay. This immuneACCESS table, as held by TCRdb, lists in-frame sequences with V and J called but not all clones. Of the missing ones, under half trace to an unresolved V gene in checked studies; the others have no known cause. Here the sample has 200,000 to 250,000 clones; about four fifths occur a single time. The ten most abundant clones make up approximately 1.3% of the sample. Material: PBMCs or T cells enriched from blood (not recorded which). The receptors shown here come from a woman aged 40 to 50 with acute COVID-19.

The chain joins TRBV30 to TRBJ1-6, with a possible D match to TRBD1 (6 bases). Deletions cut 2 bases from V and 1 base from J, with 12 bases between. The CDR3 spans 16 residues. From germline, CDR1 is GTSNPN and CDR2 SVGIG (reference sequence). The CDR3 DNA reads TGTGCCTGGAGTACGGACAGCCCTTCCTATAATTCACCCCTCCACTTT. It codes for CAWSTDSPSYNSPLHF.

A single count supports this clone. The V and J genes are TRBV6-5 and TRBJ2-3; 9 positions match TRBD2. V lost 7 bases and J lost 3; bases outside the gene matches: 8. Germline loops: CDR1 MNHEY, CDR2 SVGAGI. The length of the CDR3 is 15 residues. CDR3 in DNA: TGTGCCAGCATCCCCCCCGCGGGAGGGACAGATACGCAGTATTTT. Translated, it gives CASIPPAGGTDTQYF.

This sequence joins TRBV19 and TRBJ2-3, with 12 positions matching TRBD2. The CDR3 length is 18 residues. Germline CDR1 reads LNHDA; CDR2 reads SQIVND (reference sequence). J gave up 8 bases and V 7 bases, and 19 bases lay outside the gene matches. CDR3 in amino acids: CASTRTSGDPRTAGTQYF. CDR3 coding DNA: TGTGCCAGTACCAGGACTAGCGGGGATCCCCGTACGGCCGGTACGCAGTATTTT.

The V call is TRBV24-1, the J call TRBJ2-1, with TRBD2 matching over 10 bases. This CDR3 is 15 amino acids long. Trimming removed 0 bases from V and 6 bases from J; junction bases left unmatched: 1. Looked up from germline, CDR1 is KGHDR and CDR2 is SFDVKD. DNA for the CDR3: TGTGCCACCAGTGATTTGGCTAGCGGGGGCAATGAGCAGTTCTTC. This sequence encodes CATSDLASGGNEQFF.

This rearrangement joins TRBV4-3 to TRBJ1-2; no definite D call. CDR1 is LGHNA and CDR2 is YSLEER in the germline V gene. The CDR3 length is 13 residues. V lost 0 bases and J lost 2, with 4 bases in between. CDR3 coding DNA: TGCGCCAGCAGCCAAGACAGAAACTATGGCTACACCTTC. Amino acid sequence: CASSQDRNYGYTF.

This chain uses TRBV24-1 with TRBJ2-1, with 10 nucleotides matching TRBD1. The length of the CDR3 is 16 residues. J gave up 1 base and V 3 bases, and 2 bases lay outside the gene matches. Germline V gene lookup returns CDR1 KGHDR and CDR2 SFDVKD. The CDR3 DNA is TGTGCCACCAGTGATGGGGGACAGGGGTCCTACAATGAGCAGTTCTTC. It encodes CATSDGGQGSYNEQFF.

Details on this clone: The sample carries other DNA sequences with the same CDR3. V gene TRBV7-9 combines with J gene TRBJ1-4, with D perhaps TRBD1 (5 bases). CDR3 size: 14 residues. V lost 0 bases to trimming and J lost 5 bases, with 7 bases between them. Germline assignment: CDR1 SEHNR and CDR2 FQNEAQ (reference sequence). As DNA, the CDR3 is TGTGCCAGCAGCTTAGCGGGGGGAAATGAAAAACTGTTTTTT. Encoded protein: CASSLAGGNEKLFF.

V gene TRBV9 combines with J gene TRBJ2-1; D is unclear. From germline, CDR1 is SGDLS and CDR2 YYNGEE. This CDR3 comprises 16 residues. Trimming removed 0 bases at V and 6 bases at J, with 16 bases between. CDR3 coding DNA: TGTGCCAGCAGCGTAGGGCAGAAACCGATCACCAATGAGCAGTTCTTC. This encodes CASSVGQKPITNEQFF.

V is TRBV7-2 and J is TRBJ1-3; D is ambiguous. This CDR3 contains 16 residues. From germline, CDR1 is SGHTA and CDR2 FQGNSA. V lost 9 bases and J lost 0, with 18 bases in between. CDR3: CARRRQTSYSGNTIYF. CDR3 bases: TGTGCCAGACGGAGGCAGACTTCTTACTCTGGAAACACCATATATTTT.

The V call is TRBV5-1, the J call TRBJ1-2; 9 nucleotides line up with TRBD1. The CDR3 extends over 16 amino acids. Germline V CDR1 and CDR2: SGHRS, YFSETQ. Trimming took 0 bases from V and 4 from J; bases not matched to a gene: 7. CDR3 nucleotide sequence: TGCGCCAGCAGCTTGGGGGGACAGGGACGTGGCTATGGCTACACCTTC. Amino acid sequence: CASSLGGQGRGYGYTF.

The chain couples TRBV27 to TRBJ1-2; D is unclear. The CDR3 has 14 amino acids. Germline CDR1 MNHEY, CDR2 SMNVEV (reference sequence). Trimming pared 2 bases from V and 4 bases from J, leaving 11 bases between. The CDR3 DNA follows: TGTGCCAGCAGTTTACGGGCAGGACTCTATGGCTACACCTTC. Amino acid sequence: CASSLRAGLYGYTF.

The chain carries TRBV19 and TRBJ1-2; 7 bases match TRBD1. CDR1 and CDR2 from the germline V gene are LNHDA and SQIVND (reference sequence). This CDR3 has 14 residues. V lost 5 bases to trimming and J lost 8 bases; unmatched junction nucleotides: 11. In DNA, the CDR3 is TGTGCCAGTAGTCCGGGAGACAGGGCTATCGGCTACACCTTC. This translates into CASSPGDRAIGYTF.

The chain combines TRBV9 with TRBJ2-7; D may be TRBD2 (6 bases). Deletions cut 3 bases from V and 0 bases from J, with 13 bases between. CDR1 and CDR2 from the germline V gene are SGDLS and YYNGEE. The CDR3 contains 15 residues. The CDR3 spells CASSAIAVSSYEQYF. Here the CDR3 DNA reads TGTGCCAGCAGCGCCATAGCGGTGAGCTCCTACGAGCAGTACTTC. Full variable domain (outside the CDR3, taken from reference TRBV9 and TRBJ2-7): DSGVTQTPKHLITATGQRVTLRCSPRSGDLSVYWYQQSLDQGLQFLIQYYNGEERAKGNILERFSAQQFPDLHSELNLSSLELGDSALYFCASSAIAVSSYEQYFGPGTRLTVT.

This chain uses TRBV5-1 with TRBJ2-2; TRBD1 matches at 9 bases. Germline loops: CDR1 SGHRS, CDR2 YFSETQ. The CDR3 contains 16 residues. Unmatched junction bases numbered 4, after V lost 0 bases and J lost 4 bases. This CDR3 reads CASSLAVTGGTGELFF. As DNA, the CDR3 is TGCGCCAGCAGCTTGGCTGTGACAGGGGGCACCGGGGAGCTGTTTTTT.

The chain couples TRBV27 to TRBJ1-2, with TRBD1 matching 9 bases. This CDR3 is built from 15 residues. Germline assignment: CDR1 MNHEY and CDR2 SMNVEV (reference sequence). V shed 5 bases, J shed 6 bases, and the junction held 10 bases outside the gene matches. The CDR3 nucleotides read TGTGCCAGCAGTCCCACCAAACAGGGGGCGGATGGCTACACCTTC. Protein product: CASSPTKQGADGYTF.

The gene calls are TRBV24-1 and TRBJ1-2; unclear D gene. Germline-derived CDR1 and CDR2 are KGHDR and SFDVKD. V was shortened by 4 bases and J by 4 bases, with 9 bases between the two germline ends. This CDR3 is 13 amino acids long. This CDR3 is CATSEPNSYGYTF. The CDR3 coding sequence is TGTGCCACCAGTGAGCCAAACAGCTATGGCTACACCTTC.

The chain uses TRBV10-2 and TRBJ2-3; 7 nucleotides agree with TRBD2. V dropped 6 bases and J dropped 5; count of bases not matched to a gene: 8. The CDR3 is 14 residues long. Looked up from germline, CDR1 is WSHSY and CDR2 is SAAADI. Here the CDR3 DNA reads TGCGCCAGCAGGGCTAGCGGACCCTTAGATACGCAGTATTTT. Translated: CASRASGPLDTQYF.

The chain employs TRBV5-6 and TRBJ2-7; 7 positions agree with TRBD2. Losses at the gene ends were 2 bases for V and 9 bases for J; bases not matched to a gene: 11. CDR1 and CDR2 (germline): SGHDT, YYEEEE. This CDR3 has 14 amino acids. CDR3 in amino acids: CASSLLDSGRGQYF. The CDR3 DNA follows: TGTGCCAGCAGCTTACTCGATTCAGGGAGGGGGCAGTACTTC.

The chain recombines TRBV3-1 (or the pseudogene TRBV3-2) with TRBJ2-1, with 12 positions matching TRBD2. Germline CDR1 and CDR2: LGHDT and YNNKEL (reference sequence). The CDR3 runs to 16 residues. The V segment lost 0 bases and the J segment 10 bases; nucleotides outside the gene matches: 7. CDR3 nucleotide sequence: TGTGCCAGCAGCCAAGATGAGGCTAGCGGGAGGGGGGAGCAGTTCTTC. It is translated as CASSQDEASGRGEQFF.

The V gene is TRBV5-1, the J gene TRBJ2-7; possible D gene TRBD1, 6 bases. This CDR3 comprises 12 residues. Between the trimmed V and J ends, which lost 4 bases and 6 bases, there was a span of 11 bases. CDR1 and CDR2 (germline): SGHRS, YFSETQ. The CDR3 loop reads CASSLQGGEQYF. DNA for the CDR3: TGCGCCAGCAGCCTACAGGGTGGCGAGCAGTACTTC.

The chain is built from TRBV19 and TRBJ1-2; D gene uncertain. With 2 bases removed from V and 8 bases from J, the gap between germline ends came to 12 bases. Germline V gene lookup returns CDR1 LNHDA and CDR2 SQIVND (reference sequence). The CDR3 has 13 residues. CDR3 DNA: TGTGCCAGTAGTATATCCCCAGTGAACGGCTACACCTTC. It translates to CASSISPVNGYTF.

This clone was observed a single time. This CDR3 is CASSIGTPNQPQHF. In nucleotides, the CDR3 is TGTGCCAGCAGTATCGGGACACCCAATCAGCCCCAGCATTTT. The J gene is TRBJ1-5, the V gene TRBV28, with D possibly being TRBD1 (6 bases). Looked up from germline, CDR1 is MDHEN and CDR2 is SYDVKM. The V and J ends lost 5 bases and 3 bases respectively, with 11 bases between them. This CDR3 has 14 residues.

The chain joins TRBV4-1 to TRBJ1-1; possibly TRBD1 for D (6 bases). The CDR3 totals 13 residues. Germline V CDR1 and CDR2: MGHRA, YSYEKL. The V and J ends lost 5 bases and 10 bases respectively, with 17 bases between them. Here the CDR3 reads CASSAPNAQGAFF. CDR3 DNA sequence: TGCGCCAGCAGCGCCCCTAACGCACAGGGAGCTTTCTTT.

This clone was counted a single time. V gene TRBV2 combines with J gene TRBJ1-3, with 10 positions matching TRBD1. The CDR3 sequence is 15 residues long. Germline V gene data show CDR1 as SNHLY and CDR2 as FYNNEI. Trimming took 4 bases from V and 3 from J; bases not matched to a gene: 3. Written as DNA, the CDR3 is TGTGCCAGCAGTGGGGGACAGGGGAGTGGAAACACCATATATTTT. Translating gives CASSGGQGSGNTIYF.